This TCR beta chain came from a study of T cells in Graves' hyperthyroidism and ophthalmopathy. For the study at large: Before treatment of any kind, peripheral blood was taken at initial diagnosis.

Worth noting for this clonotype: Its antigen is unknown.

V was clipped by 0 bases and J by 9 bases, with 9 bases between them. Per the germline V gene, CDR1 is MNHEY and CDR2 is SVGAGI. The CDR3 length is 13 residues. Points from the study as a whole: Through a model of 13 V-J features, ophthalmopathy was separated from stable hyperthyroidism. Appearing also in blood were most of the thyroid clonotypes expanded above 0.001.

What was amplified from RNA transcripts were TCR beta CDR3 regions. Primed by the HTBI set, a first-round RT-PCR was run on the TCR CDR3. A single record per CDR3 protein comes from TCRdb applying MiXCR to the multiplex PCR reads. The sample holds fewer than 750,000 distinct CDR3 sequences, about 14% seen once. The chain is built from TRBV6-5 and TRBJ1-5; tentatively, D is TRBD1 (5 bases). Sequencing was carried out using blood. The sequence was obtained from a woman aged 50 to 60 with Graves' ophthalmopathy. CDR3 in amino acids: CASSYSRRGPQHF. The DNA for the CDR3 is TGTGCCAGCAGTTACTCGCGGAGGGGGCCCCAGCATTTT.